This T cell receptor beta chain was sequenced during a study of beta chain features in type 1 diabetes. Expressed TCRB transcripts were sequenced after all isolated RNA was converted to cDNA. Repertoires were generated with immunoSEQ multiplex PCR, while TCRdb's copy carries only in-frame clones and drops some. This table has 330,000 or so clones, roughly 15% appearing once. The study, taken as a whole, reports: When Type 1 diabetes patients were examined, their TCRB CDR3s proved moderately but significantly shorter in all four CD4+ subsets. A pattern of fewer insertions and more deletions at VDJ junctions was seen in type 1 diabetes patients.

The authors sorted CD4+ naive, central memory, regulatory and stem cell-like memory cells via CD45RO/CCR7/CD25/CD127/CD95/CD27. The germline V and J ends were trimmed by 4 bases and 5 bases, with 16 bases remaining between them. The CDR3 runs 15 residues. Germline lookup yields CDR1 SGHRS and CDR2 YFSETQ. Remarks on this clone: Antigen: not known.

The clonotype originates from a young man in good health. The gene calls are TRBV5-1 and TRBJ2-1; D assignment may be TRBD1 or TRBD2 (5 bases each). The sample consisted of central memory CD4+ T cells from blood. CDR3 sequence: CASSLRAGSNNEQFF. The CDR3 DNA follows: TGCGCCAGCAGCCTGAGGGCAGGGAGCAACAATGAGCAGTTCTTC.